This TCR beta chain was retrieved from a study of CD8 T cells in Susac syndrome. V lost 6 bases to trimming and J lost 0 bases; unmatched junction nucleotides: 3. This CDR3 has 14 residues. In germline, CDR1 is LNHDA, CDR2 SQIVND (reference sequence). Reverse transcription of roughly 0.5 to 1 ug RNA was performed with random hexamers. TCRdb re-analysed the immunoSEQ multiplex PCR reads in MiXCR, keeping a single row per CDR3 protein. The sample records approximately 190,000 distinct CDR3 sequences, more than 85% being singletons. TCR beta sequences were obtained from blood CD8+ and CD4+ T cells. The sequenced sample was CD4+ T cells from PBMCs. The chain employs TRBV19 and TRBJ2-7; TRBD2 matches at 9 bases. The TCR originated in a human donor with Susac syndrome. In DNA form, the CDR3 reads TGTGCCAGTAGGACTAGCGGAACCTCCTACGAGCAGTACTTC. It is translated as CASRTSGTSYEQYF.